The source of this T cell receptor (beta chain) is a study of T-cell reconstitution after alpha-beta-depleted transplantation in children. Study-level points and caveats: Surviving thymic progenitors and recipient T cells were the source of high TCRbeta diversity at day 60 in some patients. About two months after transplant, alpha-beta T cells reportedly came from several hundred expanded graft clones. By one year post-transplant, T-cell counts and diversity largely arose from T cells that were newly produced.

Trimming removed 5 bases from V and 6 bases from J; junction bases left unmatched: 20. Germline values: CDR1 SNHLY, CDR2 FYNNEI. The CDR3 runs to 18 residues. A note on this clonotype: What it binds is not known.

Unique molecular identifiers were used in preparing the TCRbeta library. A single record per CDR3 protein comes from TCRdb applying MiXCR to the PCR reads. Of 81,000 or so distinct CDR3 sequences in the sample, around 15% are singletons; the top ten hold roughly a fifth. Sequencing was performed on PBMCs, mostly from graft donor cells, taken 180 days after TCRalphabeta/CD19-depleted stem cell transplant. The genes are TRBV2 and TRBJ2-7; 9 bases are shared with TRBD1. The origin of this receptor is a male patient under 10 years old who had a stem cell transplant for acute lymphoblastic leukemia, so the T cells may come from the graft donor. CDR3 in amino acids: CASSKKYRDRDSESEQYF. The CDR3 bases are TGTGCCAGCAGTAAAAAATACCGGGACAGGGATTCGGAATCCGAGCAGTACTTC. The full variable domain, rest sourced from reference TRBV2 and TRBJ2-7, is EPEVTQTPSHQVTQMGQEVILRCVPISNHLYFYWYRQILGQKVEFLVSFYNNEISEKSEIFDDQFSVERPDGSNFTLKIRSTKLEDSAMYFCASSKKYRDRDSESEQYFGPGTRLTVT.